The 20 T cell receptor beta chains below were found in one sample sequenced in a study of blood T cells in healthy people across ages. The use of a sample-barcoded 5' primer and a J-beta primer mix characterized a second PCR of roughly 6 to 11 cycles. TCRdb recomputed calls from the 5' RACE reads with MiXCR, one row per CDR3 protein. The sample has nearly 800,000 distinct CDR3 sequences, roughly 25% seen once; the top ten hold under 4.5%. These records were also assigned to another study, of T cells of mothers and their children.

Material for sequencing was blood. The source of these receptors is a boy under 18 in good health.

A few counts support this clonotype. The V gene is TRBV7-2, the J gene TRBJ2-7, with D perhaps matching TRBD1 (5 bases). The CDR3 loop spans 15 amino acids. The V and J ends lost 6 bases and 2 bases respectively, with 17 bases between them. The V gene's germline CDR1 is SGHTA and CDR2 FQGNSA. The CDR3 sequence is CASRFNAAGPYEQYF. The CDR3 DNA reads TGTGCCAGCAGATTCAACGCGGCAGGGCCCTACGAGCAGTACTTC.

In its sample, this clonotype was seen a few times. The J gene is TRBJ2-7, the V gene TRBV20-1; TRBD2 matches at 11 bases. The CDR3 is made up of 15 amino acids. The germline V gene encodes CDR1 DFQATT and CDR2 SNEGSKA (reference sequence). V lost 1 base and J lost 4; bases outside the gene matches: 6. CDR3 DNA sequence: TGCAGTGCTAGAGGGACTAGCGGGTCGTTTTACGAGCAGTACTTC. Protein sequence: CSARGTSGSFYEQYF.

The genes are TRBV24-1 and TRBJ2-2, with unresolved D. Germline V gives CDR1 KGHDR, CDR2 SFDVKD. The V end lost 5 bases, the J end lost 7 bases, and 7 bases lay between the germline ends. This CDR3 contains 12 residues. The CDR3 DNA reads TGTGCCACCAGTGCCGGATACGGGGAGCTGTTTTTT. Translated: CATSAGYGELFF.

This sequence joins TRBV15 and TRBJ2-1; 7 bases agree with TRBD2. After removal of 1 base from V and 10 bases from J, the junction contained 10 bases not matched to a gene. CDR1 LNHNV and CDR2 YYDKDF come from the germline V gene (reference sequence). The CDR3 is 15 amino acids. CDR3 bases: TGTGCCACCAGCAGAGGTGGGCGGGAGAGCAGAGAGCAGTTCTTC. Amino acid sequence: CATSRGGRESREQFF.

This clonotype was counted only a few times. Lacking the conserved final phenylalanine or tryptophan, this CDR3 likely reflects a read error. This rearrangement joins TRBV20-1 to TRBJ2-5, with no clear D. The germline gives CDR1 DFQATT, CDR2 SNEGSKA (reference sequence). The V end was cut by 6 bases, the J end by 7 bases, with 18 bases between. The CDR3 totals 13 residues. The CDR3 DNA sequence: TGCAGTGCCCCAAAGTGGGTAGAAGGGACCCAGTACTCC. It translates to CSAPKWVEGTQYS.

This clonotype was seen more than once but under ten times. The rearrangement links TRBV7-2 to TRBJ1-2; 7 bases are shared with TRBD1. The J segment lost 4 bases and the V segment lost 3 bases, leaving 5 bases of the junction unmatched. Germline assignment: CDR1 SGHTA and CDR2 FQGNSA. The CDR3 spans 14 residues. In nucleotides, the CDR3 is TGTGCCAGCAGCTTCGACAGGGAGGCCTATGGCTACACCTTC. Translation: CASSFDREAYGYTF.

This clonotype showed up just a few times. This rearrangement joins TRBV4-2 to TRBJ1-1; 7 nucleotides agree with TRBD1. CDR3 length: 15 residues. Per the germline V gene, CDR1 is LGHNA and CDR2 is YNFKEQ. V lost 0 bases, J lost 10 bases, and 11 bases stayed unmatched. The chain's CDR3 is CASSQETQTGFPAFF. DNA for the CDR3: TGTGCCAGCAGCCAAGAAACCCAGACAGGGTTCCCAGCTTTCTTT.

The V and J genes are TRBV7-8 and TRBJ2-1, with 11 nucleotides matching TRBD2. The V segment lost 0 bases and the J segment 4 bases; nucleotides outside the gene matches: 2. Germline V gene data show CDR1 as SGHVS and CDR2 as FQNEAQ. This CDR3 has 16 amino acids. The CDR3 here is CASSLASGGVYNEQFF. The CDR3 DNA reads TGTGCCAGCAGCTTAGCTAGCGGGGGGGTGTACAATGAGCAGTTCTTC.

This clonotype was counted a few times. This rearrangement joins TRBV29-1 to TRBJ2-4; the D call may be TRBD1 or TRBD2 (6 bases each). Germline-derived CDR1 and CDR2 are SQVTM and ANQGSEA. This CDR3 comprises 15 residues. The V gene lost 2 bases and the J gene lost 2 bases, with 13 bases spanning the gap. This chain's CDR3 is CSVEIRGRSKNIQYF. The CDR3 coding sequence is TGCAGCGTTGAAATCCGGGGGCGATCCAAAAACATTCAGTACTTC. The variable domain in full, completed from reference TRBV29-1 and TRBJ2-4, reads SAVISQKPSRDICQRGTSLTIQCQVDSQVTMMFWYRQQPGQSLTLIATANQGSEATYESGFVIDKFPISRPNLTFSTLTVSNMSPEDSSIYLCSVEIRGRSKNIQYFGAGTRLSVL.

The chain uses TRBV20-1 and TRBJ1-1; 8 nucleotides align to TRBD1. This CDR3 is built from 14 residues. Germline trimming cut 4 bases from V and 5 bases from J; bases unmatched to any gene: 9. Germline assignment: CDR1 DFQATT and CDR2 SNEGSKA (reference sequence). CDR3 region: CSATRQGRGTEAFF. As DNA, the CDR3 is TGCAGTGCTACTCGACAGGGGAGGGGGACTGAAGCTTTCTTT.

In this sample, this clonotype turned up a few times. V and J are TRBV7-9 and TRBJ2-2; D not resolved. V was cut by 5 bases and J by 0 bases, with 16 bases left in between. CDR1 SEHNR and CDR2 FQNEAQ come from the germline V gene (reference sequence). The CDR3 totals 17 residues. This chain's CDR3 is CASSPASPAANTGELFF. CDR3 bases: TGTGCCAGCAGCCCAGCGTCACCAGCTGCGAACACCGGGGAGCTGTTTTTT. Looking up the rest from reference TRBV7-9 and TRBJ2-2 gives the full variable domain: DTGVSQNPRHKITKRGQNVTFRCDPISEHNRLYWYRQTLGQGPEFLTYFQNEAQLEKSRLLSDRFSAERPKGSFSTLEIQRTEQGDSAMYLCASSPASPAANTGELFFGEGSRLTVL.

The chain uses TRBV4-3 and TRBJ2-1; no clear D. The tail of the sequence fits TRBJ2-7 better, so the J call may be wrong. The CDR3 contains 13 residues. Germline CDR1 is LGHNA and CDR2 is YSLEER. This CDR3 reads CASSQDWPDEQYF. CDR3 nucleotide sequence: TGCGCCAGCAGCCAAGATTGGCCGGACGAGCAGTACTTC.

This clonotype has only a few counts. CDR3 in DNA: TGTGCCAGCAGGGCACAGGACTATAGCAATCAGCCCCAGCATTTT. Translated: CASRAQDYSNQPQHF. The V gene is TRBV2, the J gene TRBJ1-5; TRBD1 is a possible D gene (5 bases). The germline V and J ends were trimmed by 6 bases and 0 bases, with 12 bases remaining between them. The germline V gene has CDR1 SNHLY and CDR2 FYNNEI. This CDR3 has 15 residues. Combining the CDR3 with reference TRBV2 and TRBJ1-5 gives the whole variable domain EPEVTQTPSHQVTQMGQEVILRCVPISNHLYFYWYRQILGQKVEFLVSFYNNEISEKSEIFDDQFSVERPDGSNFTLKIRSTKLEDSAMYFCASRAQDYSNQPQHFGDGTRLSIL.

There are a few counts of this clonotype. The V and J genes are TRBV13 and TRBJ2-5, with a possible D match to TRBD1 (5 bases). The J call may be wrong; the DNA end is better matched by TRBJ2-1. This CDR3 spans 12 amino acids. Germline CDR1 and CDR2: PRHDT and FYEKMQ (reference sequence). The CDR3 DNA reads TGTGCCAGCAGCCAACGCAGGGCTGAGCAGTTCTTC. Translated, it gives CASSQRRAEQFF.

The rearrangement uses TRBV12-3 or TRBV12-4 and TRBJ1-1, with D unclear. This CDR3 comprises 14 residues. Trimming cost V 0 bases and J 10 bases, with 15 bases left between them. CDR3 protein: CASSLAGKAHRAFF. DNA for the CDR3: TGTGCCAGCAGTTTAGCGGGCAAAGCGCATAGAGCTTTCTTT.

The J gene is TRBJ2-3, the V gene TRBV7-2, with TRBD1 matching over 8 bases. CDR3 length: 15 amino acids. V lost 2 bases to trimming and J lost 5 bases; unmatched junction nucleotides: 6. The germline gives CDR1 SGHTA, CDR2 FQGNSA. Here the CDR3 DNA reads TGTGCCAGCAGCTTATTGGACAGGGTGAGAGATACGCAGTATTTT. Translation gives CASSLLDRVRDTQYF. The variable domain in full, completed from reference TRBV7-2 and TRBJ2-3, reads GAGVSQSPSNKVTEKGKDVELRCDPISGHTALYWYRQSLGQGLEFLIYFQGNSAPDKSGLPSDRFSAERTGGSVSTLTIQRTQQEDSAVYLCASSLLDRVRDTQYFGPGTRLTVL.

V usage is TRBV11-3 and J usage is TRBJ2-3, with TRBD1 as a possible D gene (6 bases). This CDR3 spans 15 amino acids. Trimming removed 5 bases at V and 0 bases at J, with 12 bases between. Germline loops: CDR1 SGHNT, CDR2 YENEEA. In nucleotides, the CDR3 is TGTGCCAGCAGCCCAGGGGCCCATAGCACAGATACGCAGTATTTT. As protein: CASSPGAHSTDTQYF.

Regarding this clonotype: One end of the junction does not line up with germline, which may come from a read error. V is TRBV7-7 and J is TRBJ2-1, with D possibly being TRBD1 (6 bases). Germline V CDR1 and CDR2: SSHAT, FNYEAQ (reference sequence). This CDR3 has 16 residues. This CDR3 is CASSPDRKVSYNEQFF. CDR3 bases: TGTGCTAGCAGCCCAGACAGGAAAGTCTCCTACAATGAGCAGTTCTTC.

V is TRBV7-3 and J is TRBJ1-1; D unresolved. The germline V and J ends were trimmed by 0 bases and 3 bases, with 8 bases remaining between them. CDR3 length: 14 residues. Germline CDR1 is SGHTA and CDR2 is FQGTGA. CDR3 sequence: CASSLTDGYTEAFF. The CDR3 DNA follows: TGTGCCAGCAGCTTAACGGACGGCTACACTGAAGCTTTCTTT.

This clonotype was counted only a few times. The chain carries TRBV5-1 and TRBJ2-4; 11 nucleotides match TRBD1. This CDR3 region has 22 residues. Germline V gene data show CDR1 as SGHRS and CDR2 as YFSETQ. V was clipped by 4 bases and J by 0 bases; unmatched bases: 21. The CDR3 sequence: CASSRWKIPGDRGTIAKNIQYF. DNA of the CDR3: TGCGCCAGCAGCCGTTGGAAAATTCCCGGGGACAGGGGGACTATAGCCAAAAACATTCAGTACTTC.